A single sample gave rise to the 32 T cell receptor beta chains below, sequenced in a study of cytomegalovirus exposure and HLA in healthy donors. This PCR relied on a set of 60 Vbeta primers and 13 Jbeta primers. Libraries were prepared by immunoSEQ multiplex PCR; TCRdb keeps only in-frame clonotypes and omits some of them. The sample shows 100,000 to 150,000 clones, and roughly 1.6% sits with its ten largest clones. Sequenced input: PBMCs. Every receptor here comes from a woman between 40 and 55 years old in good health and CMV-seronegative.

The chain joins TRBV5-1 to TRBJ1-5, with TRBD1 matching 10 bases. The CDR3 extends over 15 amino acids. Germline V gene sequence: CDR1 SGHRS, CDR2 YFSETQ. J gave up 6 bases and V 2 bases, and 5 bases lay outside the gene matches. Here the CDR3 reads CASSLETGGGQPQHF. Here the CDR3 DNA reads TGCGCCAGCAGCTTAGAGACAGGGGGCGGTCAGCCCCAGCATTTT.

The V and J genes are TRBV15 and TRBJ2-5; tentatively, D is TRBD2 (6 bases). Germline V lookup: CDR1 LNHNV, CDR2 YYDKDF (reference sequence). V lost 5 bases to trimming and J lost 2 bases, with 15 bases between them. The CDR3 totals 15 residues. CDR3 sequence reads: CATSGGRTVQETQYF. Written as DNA, the CDR3 is TGTGCCACCAGCGGGGGGAGGACGGTACAAGAGACCCAGTACTTC.

The V and J genes are TRBV7-2 and TRBJ2-7, with a tentative D call TRBD2 (7 bases). The V end was cut by 2 bases, the J end by 2 bases, with 13 bases between. The CDR3 covers 15 residues. Germline CDR1 and CDR2: SGHTA and FQGNSA. DNA for the CDR3: TGTGCCAGCAGCTTAACCAGCGGGACACCCTACGAGCAGTACTTC. This encodes CASSLTSGTPYEQYF.

The genes are TRBV19 and TRBJ1-4, with 7 nucleotides matching TRBD1. Germline CDR1 is LNHDA and CDR2 is SQIVND (reference sequence). This CDR3 contains 15 residues. J was trimmed by 5 bases and V by 5 bases; bases with no gene match: 8. The CDR3 here is CASSVPQGRNEKLFF. The CDR3 DNA sequence: TGTGCCAGTAGTGTACCACAGGGGAGGAATGAAAAACTGTTTTTT. Variable domain in full (rest from reference TRBV19 and TRBJ1-4): DGGITQSPKYLFRKEGQNVTLSCEQNLNHDAMYWYRQDPGQGLRLIYYSQIVNDFQKGDIAEGYSVSREKKESFPLTVTSAQKNPTAFYLCASSVPQGRNEKLFFGSGTQLSVL.

The J gene is TRBJ1-3, the V gene TRBV6-5; a possible D gene is TRBD1 (6 bases). This CDR3 has 15 amino acids. The V and J ends lost 6 bases and 3 bases respectively, with 15 bases between them. CDR1 is MNHEY, CDR2 SVGAGI, per germline. The CDR3 reads CASSPQTGYGNTIYF. CDR3 coding DNA: TGTGCCAGCAGCCCCCAGACAGGATATGGAAACACCATATATTTT.

This sequence joins TRBV7-8 and TRBJ1-5, with D maybe TRBD1 (6 bases). Germline CDR1 reads SGHVS; CDR2 reads FQNEAQ. The CDR3 covers 14 residues. Between the trimmed V and J ends, which lost 4 bases and 7 bases, there was a span of 14 bases. The CDR3 here is CASSWEGGWQPQHF. The DNA for the CDR3 is TGTGCCAGCAGCTGGGAGGGGGGCTGGCAGCCCCAGCATTTT.

V and J are TRBV7-2 and TRBJ2-3; D may be TRBD1 (5 bases). The CDR3 sequence is 15 residues long. The V gene's germline CDR1 is SGHTA and CDR2 FQGNSA. V lost 5 bases, J lost 0 bases, and 12 bases lay in between. The CDR3 region has the DNA TGTGCCAGCAGCATGGTAGGGGTAAGCACAGATACGCAGTATTTT. Protein product: CASSMVGVSTDTQYF. Supplemented by reference TRBV7-2 and TRBJ2-3, the full variable domain reads GAGVSQSPSNKVTEKGKDVELRCDPISGHTALYWYRQSLGQGLEFLIYFQGNSAPDKSGLPSDRFSAERTGGSVSTLTIQRTQQEDSAVYLCASSMVGVSTDTQYFGPGTRLTVL.

The chain combines TRBV7-2 with TRBJ2-3; weak D call: TRBD2 (5 bases). Per germline, CDR1 SGHTA and CDR2 FQGNSA. Between the trimmed V and J ends, which lost 5 bases and 7 bases, there was a span of 13 bases. The length of the CDR3 is 13 residues. In DNA, the CDR3 is TGTGCCAGCAGCCATGGACTGTCAAATACGCAGTATTTT. Amino acid sequence: CASSHGLSNTQYF.

The chain links TRBV2 to TRBJ1-5, with D tentatively TRBD1 (5 bases). V shed 6 bases and J shed 11 bases, with 14 bases lying between them. This CDR3 region has 12 residues. Germline lookup yields CDR1 SNHLY and CDR2 FYNNEI. The CDR3 is CASRKGAQAQHF. CDR3 in DNA: TGTGCCAGCAGAAAAGGGGCCCAGGCCCAGCATTTT. The variable domain in full, completed from reference TRBV2 and TRBJ1-5, reads EPEVTQTPSHQVTQMGQEVILRCVPISNHLYFYWYRQILGQKVEFLVSFYNNEISEKSEIFDDQFSVERPDGSNFTLKIRSTKLEDSAMYFCASRKGAQAQHFGDGTRLSIL.

V usage is TRBV7-3 and J usage is TRBJ2-7; possible D gene TRBD1, 6 bases. CDR1 is SGHTA, CDR2 FQGTGA, per germline. The CDR3 runs to 13 residues. Trimming cost V 5 bases and J 2 bases, with 10 bases left between them. The CDR3 loop reads CASSVNRAYEQYF. CDR3 DNA: TGTGCCAGCAGCGTAAACAGGGCCTACGAGCAGTACTTC.

The chain joins TRBV7-9 to TRBJ1-1; perhaps TRBD1 as D (5 bases). This CDR3 is 15 amino acids long. With 5 bases removed from V and 0 bases from J, the gap between germline ends came to 13 bases. Germline loops: CDR1 SEHNR, CDR2 FQNEAQ (reference sequence). CDR3 in DNA: TGTGCCAGCAGCCCCGCGGACATTTTGAACACTGAAGCTTTCTTT. Translation: CASSPADILNTEAFF.

V is TRBV7-2 and J is TRBJ1-5, with D possibly TRBD1 on 5 matching bases. The CDR3 is made up of 16 amino acids. V gave up 0 bases and J gave up 4 bases, with 13 bases separating them. Germline V gene sequence: CDR1 SGHTA, CDR2 FQGNSA. The CDR3 DNA sequence: TGTGCCAGCAGCTTAGCCCTTGGGGGGGGTAATCAGCCCCAGCATTTT. This translates into CASSLALGGGNQPQHF.

The rearrangement links TRBV9 to TRBJ1-1, with 10 bases lining up with TRBD1. Trimming at V came to 4 bases and at J to 1 base, leaving 4 bases not matched to a gene. Germline CDR1 and CDR2: SGDLS and YYNGEE. This CDR3 comprises 15 residues. CDR3 residues: CASSLGQGGNTEAFF. The CDR3 nucleotides read TGTGCCAGCAGCTTAGGACAGGGGGGGAACACTGAAGCTTTCTTT. Based on the CDR3 plus reference TRBV9 and TRBJ1-1, the full variable domain is DSGVTQTPKHLITATGQRVTLRCSPRSGDLSVYWYQQSLDQGLQFLIQYYNGEERAKGNILERFSAQQFPDLHSELNLSSLELGDSALYFCASSLGQGGNTEAFFGQGTRLTVV.

The genes are TRBV28 and TRBJ2-7; tentative D call: TRBD2 (5 bases). Trimming left V 1 base short and J 0 bases short, with 10 bases between. Germline assignment: CDR1 MDHEN and CDR2 SYDVKM. The CDR3 has 15 residues. The CDR3 loop is CASSLSSSSSYEQYV. CDR3 DNA: TGTGCCAGCAGTTTATCTAGCTCCAGCTCCTACGAGCAGTACGTC.

With respect to this clone: This sample includes further DNA sequences coding for the same CDR3. The chain recombines TRBV5-4 with TRBJ1-4, with TRBD1 identical over 10 bases. Losses at the gene ends were 4 bases for V and 8 bases for J; bases not matched to a gene: 8. CDR3 length equals 15 residues. The germline gives CDR1 SGHNT, CDR2 YYREEE (reference sequence). The CDR3: CASSQVDRGKEKLFF. CDR3 coding DNA: TGTGCCAGCAGCCAAGTGGACAGGGGGAAGGAAAAACTGTTTTTT.

V usage is TRBV6-1 and J usage is TRBJ2-7; D perhaps matches TRBD2 (5 bases). This CDR3 region has 13 residues. V was trimmed by 7 bases and J by 2 bases, leaving 12 bases between them. Looked up from germline, CDR1 is MNHNS and CDR2 is SASEGT. CDR3 sequence reads: CASNRGFAYEQYV. CDR3 coding DNA: TGTGCCAGCAACCGGGGATTCGCCTACGAGCAGTACGTC.

The chain joins TRBV9 to TRBJ2-3, with D perhaps matching TRBD1 (6 bases). CDR1 and CDR2 (germline): SGDLS, YYNGEE. The CDR3 contains 15 residues. Trimming removed 4 bases from V and 2 bases from J, with 14 bases in between. The CDR3 spells CASSSDSPFTDTQYF. CDR3 bases: TGTGCCAGCAGCTCGGACAGCCCCTTCACAGATACGCAGTATTTT.

The genes are TRBV18 and TRBJ1-2, with a tentative D call TRBD1 (6 bases). V dropped 3 bases and J dropped 6 bases, with 17 bases sitting between them. This CDR3 has 15 residues. Germline lookup yields CDR1 KGHSH and CDR2 LQKENI. The CDR3 sequence: CASSPFEGRGNGYTF. The CDR3 DNA reads TGTGCCAGCTCACCTTTTGAAGGCAGGGGAAATGGCTACACCTTC.

The chain couples TRBV6-5 to TRBJ2-5, with D hard to call. The CDR3 runs 16 residues. CDR1 and CDR2 (germline): MNHEY, SVGAGI. V was trimmed by 1 base and J by 4 bases, leaving 16 bases between them. The CDR3 DNA is TGTGCCAGCAGTTACTTTGGCAGCGCTCTCGGAGAGACCCAGTACTTC. Encoded protein: CASSYFGSALGETQYF.

The CDR3 region is CASRRTGTDYTDTQYF. As DNA, the CDR3 is TGTGCCAGCAGACGAACTGGGACAGACTACACAGATACGCAGTATTTT. This chain joins TRBV6-6 and TRBJ2-3; 7 nucleotides agree with TRBD1. The V segment lost 6 bases and the J segment 2 bases; nucleotides outside the gene matches: 11. CDR1 and CDR2 (germline): MNHNY, SVGAGI (reference sequence). This CDR3 spans 16 amino acids.

As for this clone: This CDR3 is also generated by other DNA sequences in the sample. In nucleotides, the CDR3 is TGCGCCAGCAGCTTGGAGGGGGCAGAGACCCAGTACTTC. The encoded protein is CASSLEGAETQYF. The chain employs TRBV5-1 and TRBJ2-5; 7 bases line up with TRBD1. This CDR3 contains 13 residues. Germline V gene lookup returns CDR1 SGHRS and CDR2 YFSETQ. V lost 0 bases, J lost 4 bases, and 0 bases stayed unmatched.

For the CDR3, the DNA is TGTGCCAGTAGTATCTCACCGACGGGAATGAACACTGAAGCTTTCTTT. Residues: CASSISPTGMNTEAFF. This chain links TRBV19 with TRBJ1-1; D is unclear. V lost 3 bases and J lost 0, with 14 bases in between. Germline assignment: CDR1 LNHDA and CDR2 SQIVND (reference sequence). CDR3 size: 16 residues. Together with reference TRBV19 and TRBJ1-1, the CDR3 gives the full variable domain: DGGITQSPKYLFRKEGQNVTLSCEQNLNHDAMYWYRQDPGQGLRLIYYSQIVNDFQKGDIAEGYSVSREKKESFPLTVTSAQKNPTAFYLCASSISPTGMNTEAFFGQGTRLTVV.

This chain uses TRBV5-5 with TRBJ1-5, with D unclear. Trimming pared 4 bases from V and 3 bases from J, leaving 11 bases between. This CDR3 is 14 amino acids long. Per the germline V gene, CDR1 is SGHKS and CDR2 is YYEKEE (reference sequence). Here the CDR3 DNA reads TGTGCCAGCAGCCCATTCCACTTCAATCAGCCCCAGCATTTT. Translating gives CASSPFHFNQPQHF.

The chain has TRBV19 and TRBJ1-5; 7 bases line up with TRBD1. The CDR3 has 16 amino acids. V was pared by 4 bases and J by 3 bases, with 9 bases of the junction left unmatched. Per the germline V gene, CDR1 is LNHDA and CDR2 is SQIVND (reference sequence). This chain's CDR3 is CASSKLRQGSNQPQHF. The CDR3 coding sequence is TGTGCCAGTAGTAAACTGCGACAGGGTTCCAATCAGCCCCAGCATTTT.

Note on this clone: The junction differs from germline at one of its ends, possibly a read error. The rearrangement joins TRBV18 to TRBJ1-1; 9 nucleotides match TRBD1. The CDR3 covers 12 residues. Looked up from germline, CDR1 is KGHSH and CDR2 is LQKENI. The CDR3 reads CASSPDSLGQGF. The CDR3, as DNA: TGTGCCAGCTCACCGGACAGTTTGGGACAGGGATTT.

V and J are TRBV25-1 and TRBJ1-4, with unresolved D. V was clipped by 5 bases and J by 2 bases, with 12 bases between them. This CDR3 region has 15 residues. Germline CDR1 and CDR2: MGHDK and SYGVNS. DNA for the CDR3: TGTGCCAGCAGTCGCCTAACCCTCACTAATGAAAAACTGTTTTTT. It is translated as CASSRLTLTNEKLFF.

The gene calls are TRBV7-2 and TRBJ1-1; a possible D gene is TRBD1 (5 bases). The CDR3 contains 16 residues. Looked up from germline, CDR1 is SGHTA and CDR2 is FQGNSA. Deletions cut 4 bases from V and 0 bases from J, with 15 bases between. The DNA for the CDR3 is TGTGCCAGCAGCTCACAGAGACAGTATATGAACACTGAAGCTTTCTTT. Protein sequence: CASSSQRQYMNTEAFF. The whole variable domain, remainder taken from reference TRBV7-2 and TRBJ1-1, is GAGVSQSPSNKVTEKGKDVELRCDPISGHTALYWYRQSLGQGLEFLIYFQGNSAPDKSGLPSDRFSAERTGGSVSTLTIQRTQQEDSAVYLCASSSQRQYMNTEAFFGQGTRLTVV.

The V gene is TRBV11-1, the J gene TRBJ2-7, with D possibly matching TRBD1 (6 bases). Germline V gives CDR1 SGHAT, CDR2 FQDESV (reference sequence). Trimming stripped 6 bases from V and 2 bases from J, with 17 bases between. This CDR3 is built from 15 residues. CDR3 sequence reads: CASRHSGVLTYEQYF. The CDR3 nucleotides are TGTGCCAGCAGGCACTCAGGGGTGCTGACCTACGAGCAGTACTTC.

The chain carries TRBV7-9 and TRBJ2-3; tentatively, D is TRBD2 (6 bases). The germline V gene has CDR1 SEHNR and CDR2 FQNEAQ (reference sequence). CDR3 length: 15 residues. Trimming removed 0 bases at V and 4 bases at J, with 11 bases between. The CDR3 nucleotides read TGTGCCAGCAGCTTAGCCGGGACGGGGGCAGATACGCAGTATTTT. Its translation: CASSLAGTGADTQYF.

V gene TRBV6-5 combines with J gene TRBJ1-2, with D hard to call. Looked up from germline, CDR1 is MNHEY and CDR2 is SVGAGI. The CDR3 covers 14 residues. Trimming cost V 7 bases and J 2 bases, with 14 bases left between them. Written as DNA, the CDR3 is TGTGCCAGCACCCGAAGTCAGAAAAACTATGGCTACACCTTC. Amino acid sequence: CASTRSQKNYGYTF.

The V and J genes are TRBV6-1 and TRBJ1-4, with TRBD1 matching 7 bases. CDR3 length: 14 residues. Germline V gene lookup returns CDR1 MNHNS and CDR2 SASEGT. Trimming took 2 bases from V and 5 from J; bases not matched to a gene: 2. The DNA of the CDR3 is TGTGCCAGCAGTGAAAGGGGGCGGAATGAAAAACTGTTTTTT. Translating gives CASSERGRNEKLFF.

The V call is TRBV7-3, the J call TRBJ1-1; 7 bases are a match to TRBD1. Trimming cost V 5 bases and J 3 bases; bases outside gene matches: 3. CDR1 is SGHTA, CDR2 FQGTGA, per germline. The CDR3 is made up of 13 amino acids. CDR3 DNA: TGTGCCAGCAGCCAGGGGGGACACACTGAAGCTTTCTTT. Amino acids: CASSQGGHTEAFF. The complete variable domain, with remaining parts taken from reference TRBV7-3 and TRBJ1-1, reads GAGVSQTPSNKVTEKGKYVELRCDPISGHTALYWYRQSLGQGPEFLIYFQGTGAADDSGLPNDRFFAVRPEGSVSTLKIQRTERGDSAVYLCASSQGGHTEAFFGQGTRLTVV.